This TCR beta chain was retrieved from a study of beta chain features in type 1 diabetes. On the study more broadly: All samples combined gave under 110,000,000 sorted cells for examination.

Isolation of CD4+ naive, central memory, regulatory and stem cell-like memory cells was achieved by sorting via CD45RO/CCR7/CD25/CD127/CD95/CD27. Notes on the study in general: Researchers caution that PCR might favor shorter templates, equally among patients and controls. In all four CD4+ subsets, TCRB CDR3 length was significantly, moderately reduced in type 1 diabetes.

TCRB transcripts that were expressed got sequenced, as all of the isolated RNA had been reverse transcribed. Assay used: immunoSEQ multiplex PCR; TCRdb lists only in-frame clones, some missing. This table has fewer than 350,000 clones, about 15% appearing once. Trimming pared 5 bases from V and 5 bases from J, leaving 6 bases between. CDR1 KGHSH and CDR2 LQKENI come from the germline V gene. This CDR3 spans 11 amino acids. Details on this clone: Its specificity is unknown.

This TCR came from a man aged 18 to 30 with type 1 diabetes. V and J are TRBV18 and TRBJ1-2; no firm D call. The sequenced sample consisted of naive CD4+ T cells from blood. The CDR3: CASSSSYGYTF. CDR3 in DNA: TGTGCCAGCTCATCCTCGTATGGCTACACCTTC.